This T cell receptor (beta chain) was sequenced for a study of shared clonotypes between healthy human individuals. Repertoires were generated with immunoSEQ multiplex PCR, while TCRdb's copy carries only in-frame clones and drops some. Here the sample spans millions of clones, about 95% being singletons. CDR1 and CDR2 from the germline V gene are SGDLS and YYNGEE. V lost 2 bases, J lost 5 bases, and 6 bases stayed unmatched. This CDR3 is 15 amino acids long. Terminally differentiated effector memory CD45RA+ cells were left out of the naive CD8 fraction, which was CD45RO-negative and positively selected for CCR7.

The specimen sequenced was naive CD8+ T cells sorted from blood. This clonotype was obtained from a man between 18 and 35 years old in good health. The chain links TRBV9 to TRBJ2-5, with 10 bases lining up with TRBD1. CDR3 in amino acids: CASSVGTGDWETQYF. The CDR3 DNA reads as TGTGCCAGCAGCGTCGGGACAGGGGATTGGGAGACCCAGTACTTC.